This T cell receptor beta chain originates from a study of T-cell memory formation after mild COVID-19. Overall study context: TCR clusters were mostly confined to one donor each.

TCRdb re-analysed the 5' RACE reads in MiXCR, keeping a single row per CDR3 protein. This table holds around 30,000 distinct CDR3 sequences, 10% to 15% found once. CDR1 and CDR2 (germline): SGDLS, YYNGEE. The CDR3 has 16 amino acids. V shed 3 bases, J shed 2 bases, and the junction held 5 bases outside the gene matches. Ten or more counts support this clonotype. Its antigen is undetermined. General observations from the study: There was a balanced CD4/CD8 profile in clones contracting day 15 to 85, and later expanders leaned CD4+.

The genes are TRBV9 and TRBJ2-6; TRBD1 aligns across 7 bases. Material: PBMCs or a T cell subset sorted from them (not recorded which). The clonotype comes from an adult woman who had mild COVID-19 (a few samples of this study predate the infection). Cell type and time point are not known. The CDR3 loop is CASSGLTGTGANVLTF. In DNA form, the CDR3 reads TGTGCCAGCAGCGGCCTGACAGGGACTGGGGCCAACGTCCTGACTTTC.